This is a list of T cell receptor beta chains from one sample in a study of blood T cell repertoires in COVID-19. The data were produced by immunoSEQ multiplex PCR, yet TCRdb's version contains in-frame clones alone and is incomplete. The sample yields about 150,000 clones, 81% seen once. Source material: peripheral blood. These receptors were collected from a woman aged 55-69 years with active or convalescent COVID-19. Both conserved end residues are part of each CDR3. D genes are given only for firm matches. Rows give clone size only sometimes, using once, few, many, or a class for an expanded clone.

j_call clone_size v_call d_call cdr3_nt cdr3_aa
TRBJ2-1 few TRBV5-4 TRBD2 TGTGCCAGCAGCTTTGAGGCTAGCGGATACAATGAGCAGTTCTTC CASSFEASGYNEQFF
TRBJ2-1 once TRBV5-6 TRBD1 TGTGCCAGCAGCTTGGGACAGGGGGACAATGAGCAGTTCTTC CASSLGQGDNEQFF
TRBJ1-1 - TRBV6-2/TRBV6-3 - TGTGCCAGCAGTTACGTCCCGACAGGAGACACTGAAGCTTTCTTT CASSYVPTGDTEAFF
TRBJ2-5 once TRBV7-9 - TGTGCCAGCAGCTTAGAGGGGAAGCAAGAGACCCAGTACTTC CASSLEGKQETQYF
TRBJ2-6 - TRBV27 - TGTGCCAGCAGTTGGGTCAGGGCTGGGGCCAACGTCCTGACTTTC CASSWVRAGANVLTF
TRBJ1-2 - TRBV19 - TGTGCCAGTAGTATTGGCGGGGCGTCTAACTATGGCTACACCTTC CASSIGGASNYGYTF
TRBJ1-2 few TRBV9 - TGTGCCAGCAGCGCGCAGGGATTCCAAAACTATGGCTACACCTTC CASSAQGFQNYGYTF
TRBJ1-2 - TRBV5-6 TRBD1 TGTGCCAGCAGCTTAACAGGGGAGAACTATGGCTACACCTTC CASSLTGENYGYTF
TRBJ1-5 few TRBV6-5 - TGTGCCAGCAGTACAGGGACAAATAGCAATCAGCCCCAGCATTTT CASSTGTNSNQPQHF
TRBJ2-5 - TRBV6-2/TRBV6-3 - TGTGCCAGCAGTTACCGGACAGGGAGGGAAGAGACCCAGTACTTC CASSYRTGREETQYF
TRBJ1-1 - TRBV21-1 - TGTGCCAGCAGCACCTCCTGGGGGGAAGAGAACACTGAAGCTTTCTTT CASSTSWGEENTEAFF
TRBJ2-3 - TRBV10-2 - TGCGCCAGCTCGGACTTCACAGATACGCAGTATTTT CASSDFTDTQYF
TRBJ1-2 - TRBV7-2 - TGTGCCAGCAGCTTCCCGCAGGGACTTGGCTACACCTTC CASSFPQGLGYTF
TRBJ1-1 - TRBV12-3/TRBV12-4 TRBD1 TGTGCCAGCAGCTTCGGGACAGGGGCTGAAGCTTTCTTT CASSFGTGAEAFF
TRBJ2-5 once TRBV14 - TGTGCCAGCAGCCAAGATATCGAAGAGACCCAGTACTTC CASSQDIEETQYF
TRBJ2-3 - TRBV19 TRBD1 TGTGCCAGTAGTAAAGGACAGGCGGGCACAGATACGCAGTATTTT CASSKGQAGTDTQYF
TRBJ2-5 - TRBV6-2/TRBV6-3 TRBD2 TGTGCCAGCAGCCCGGGGGGATCTAGCGGGAGAAAGACCCAGTACTTC CASSPGGSSGRKTQYF
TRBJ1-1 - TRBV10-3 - TGTGCCATCAGTGAGGGAGGGGCGGCTGTTGAAGCTTTCTTT CAISEGGAAVEAFF
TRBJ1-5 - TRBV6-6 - TGTGCCATTCCCGGGCAGGGAAAGGGGCCCCAGCATTTT CAIPGQGKGPQHF
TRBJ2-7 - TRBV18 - TGTGCCAGCTCACCAGCAGTTGACTCCTACGAGCAGTACTTC CASSPAVDSYEQYF
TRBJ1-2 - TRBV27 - TGTGCCAGCAGTTTAGACTGGACAGACTATGGCTACACCTTC CASSLDWTDYGYTF
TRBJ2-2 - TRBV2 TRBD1 TGTGCCAGCAGTGAAGCGGACAGGGAGAACACCGGGGAGCTGTTTTTT CASSEADRENTGELFF
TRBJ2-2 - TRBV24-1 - TGTGCCACCGCCGACAGGTCGAACACCGGGGAGCTGTTTTTT CATADRSNTGELFF
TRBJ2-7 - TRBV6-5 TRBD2 TGTGCCACCCAACTAGCGGGGCTCTACGAGCAGTACTTC CATQLAGLYEQYF
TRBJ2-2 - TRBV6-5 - TGTGCCAGCCTCAGGGAGGACACCGGGGAGCTGTTTTTT CASLREDTGELFF
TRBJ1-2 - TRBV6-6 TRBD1 TGTGCCAGCAGAGGAACAGGGGGCGAAGGCTACACCTTC CASRGTGGEGYTF
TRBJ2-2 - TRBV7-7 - TGTGCCAGCAGCCGGGGGACCGGGGAGCTGTTTTTT CASSRGTGELFF
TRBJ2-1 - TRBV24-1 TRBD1 TGTGCCACCAGTGACCCGGGACAGGGCTCCTACAATGAGCAGTTCTTC CATSDPGQGSYNEQFF
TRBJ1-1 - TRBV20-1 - TGCAGTGCCCAAATTGGGGAGGCTTTCTTT CSAQIGEAFF
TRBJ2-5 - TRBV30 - TGTGCCTGGAGTGAAAACAGACTAGGACGCTTTTTAGAGACCCAGTACTTC CAWSENRLGRFLETQYF
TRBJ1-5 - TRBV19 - TGTGCCAGTAGTAGCGACGGGACTTTATCGCCCCAGCATTTT CASSSDGTLSPQHF
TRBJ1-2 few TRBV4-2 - TGTGCCAGCAGCCAAGATAGCGAAGGAAGGTTAGGCTACACCTTC CASSQDSEGRLGYTF
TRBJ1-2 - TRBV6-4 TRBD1 TGTGCCAGCAGTGACTCGAGGACAGGGGGCATCTATGGCTACACCTTC CASSDSRTGGIYGYTF